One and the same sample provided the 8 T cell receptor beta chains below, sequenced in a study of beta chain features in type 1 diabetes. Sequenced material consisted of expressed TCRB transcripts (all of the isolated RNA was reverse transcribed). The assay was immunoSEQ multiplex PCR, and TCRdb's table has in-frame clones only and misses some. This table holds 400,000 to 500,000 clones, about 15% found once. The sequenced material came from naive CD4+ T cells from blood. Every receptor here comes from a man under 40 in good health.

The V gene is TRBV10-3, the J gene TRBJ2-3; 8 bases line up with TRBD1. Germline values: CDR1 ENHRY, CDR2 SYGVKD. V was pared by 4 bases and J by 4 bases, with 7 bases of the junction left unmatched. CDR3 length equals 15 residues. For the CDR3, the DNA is TGTGCCATCAGTGCCGGGACAGGCAAACCAGATACGCAGTATTTT. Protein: CAISAGTGKPDTQYF.

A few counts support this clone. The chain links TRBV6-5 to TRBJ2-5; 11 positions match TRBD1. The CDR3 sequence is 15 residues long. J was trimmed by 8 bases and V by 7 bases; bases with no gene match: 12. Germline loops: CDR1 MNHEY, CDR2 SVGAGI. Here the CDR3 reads CASTKDRGPLRTQYF. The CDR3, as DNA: TGTGCCAGCACCAAGGACAGGGGGCCGCTCAGAACCCAGTACTTC.

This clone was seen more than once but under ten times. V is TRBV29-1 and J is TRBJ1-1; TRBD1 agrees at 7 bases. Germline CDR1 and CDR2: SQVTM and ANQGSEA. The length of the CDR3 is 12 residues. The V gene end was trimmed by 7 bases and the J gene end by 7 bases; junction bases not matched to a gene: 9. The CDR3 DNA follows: TGCAGCGCCTTATCGGGACAGAGTGAAGCTTTCTTT. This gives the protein CSALSGQSEAFF.

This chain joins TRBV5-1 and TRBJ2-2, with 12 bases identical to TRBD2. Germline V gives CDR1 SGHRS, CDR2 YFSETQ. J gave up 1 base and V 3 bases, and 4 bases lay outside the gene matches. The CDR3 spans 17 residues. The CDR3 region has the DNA TGCGCCAGCAGCTCACTGGGACTAGCGGGGAACACCGGGGAGCTGTTTTTT. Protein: CASSSLGLAGNTGELFF.

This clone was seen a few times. The CDR3 DNA reads as TGTGCCAGCAGTCCCCAGGGGGCACGTCAGCCCCAGCATTTT. Translation: CASSPQGARQPQHF. The genes are TRBV2 and TRBJ1-5; 8 bases match TRBD1. The germline V gene encodes CDR1 SNHLY and CDR2 FYNNEI. J was trimmed by 6 bases and V by 5 bases; bases with no gene match: 6. This CDR3 has 14 residues.

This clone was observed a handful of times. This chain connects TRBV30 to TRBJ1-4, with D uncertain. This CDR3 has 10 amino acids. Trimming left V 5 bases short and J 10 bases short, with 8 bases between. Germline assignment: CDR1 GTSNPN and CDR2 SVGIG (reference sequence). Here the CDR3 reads CAWGVRKLFF. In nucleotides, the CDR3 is TGTGCCTGGGGGGTGAGAAAACTGTTTTTT.

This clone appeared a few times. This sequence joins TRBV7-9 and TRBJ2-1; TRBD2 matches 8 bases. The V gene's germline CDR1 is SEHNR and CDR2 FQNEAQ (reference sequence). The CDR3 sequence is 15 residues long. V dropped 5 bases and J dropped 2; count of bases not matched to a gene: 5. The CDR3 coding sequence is TGTGCCAGCAGCATCGCGGGGGGTGCCTACAATGAGCAGTTCTTC. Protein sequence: CASSIAGGAYNEQFF. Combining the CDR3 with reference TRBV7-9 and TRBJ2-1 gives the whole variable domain DTGVSQNPRHKITKRGQNVTFRCDPISEHNRLYWYRQTLGQGPEFLTYFQNEAQLEKSRLLSDRFSAERPKGSFSTLEIQRTEQGDSAMYLCASSIAGGAYNEQFFGPGTRLTVL.

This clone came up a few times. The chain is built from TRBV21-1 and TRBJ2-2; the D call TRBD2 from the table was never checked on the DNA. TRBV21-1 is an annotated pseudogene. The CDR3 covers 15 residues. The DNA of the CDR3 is TGTGCCAGCAGCAAAGATTCGAGGGACACCGGGGAGCTGTTTTTT. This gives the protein CASSKDSRDTGELFF.